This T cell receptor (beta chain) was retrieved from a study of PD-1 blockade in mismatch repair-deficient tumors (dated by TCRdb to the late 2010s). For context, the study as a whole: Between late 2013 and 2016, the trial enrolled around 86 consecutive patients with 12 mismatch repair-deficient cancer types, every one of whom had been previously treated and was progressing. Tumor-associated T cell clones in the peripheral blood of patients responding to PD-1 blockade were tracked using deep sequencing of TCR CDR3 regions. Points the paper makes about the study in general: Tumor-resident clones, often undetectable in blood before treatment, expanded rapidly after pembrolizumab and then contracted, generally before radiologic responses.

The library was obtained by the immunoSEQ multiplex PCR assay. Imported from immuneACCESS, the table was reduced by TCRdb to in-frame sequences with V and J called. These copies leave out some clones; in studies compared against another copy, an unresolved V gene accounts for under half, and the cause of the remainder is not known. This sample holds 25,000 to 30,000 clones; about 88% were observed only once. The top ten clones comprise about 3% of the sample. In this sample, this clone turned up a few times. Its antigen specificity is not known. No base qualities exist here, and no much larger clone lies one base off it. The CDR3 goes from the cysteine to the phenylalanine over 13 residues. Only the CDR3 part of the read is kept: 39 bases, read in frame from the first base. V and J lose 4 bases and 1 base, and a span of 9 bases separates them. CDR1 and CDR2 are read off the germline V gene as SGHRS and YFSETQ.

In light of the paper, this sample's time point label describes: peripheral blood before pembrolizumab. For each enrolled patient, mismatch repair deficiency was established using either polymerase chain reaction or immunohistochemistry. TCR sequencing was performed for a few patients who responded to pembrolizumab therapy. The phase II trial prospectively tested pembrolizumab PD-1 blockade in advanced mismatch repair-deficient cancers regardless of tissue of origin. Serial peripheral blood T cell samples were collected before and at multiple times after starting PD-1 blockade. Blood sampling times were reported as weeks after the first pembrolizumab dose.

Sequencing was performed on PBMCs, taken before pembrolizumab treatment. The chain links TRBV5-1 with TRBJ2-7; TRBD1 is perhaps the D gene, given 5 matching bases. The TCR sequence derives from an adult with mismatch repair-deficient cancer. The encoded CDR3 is CASSPQGSYEQYF. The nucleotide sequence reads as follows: TGCGCCAGCAGCCCCCAGGGATCCTACGAGCAGTACTTC.